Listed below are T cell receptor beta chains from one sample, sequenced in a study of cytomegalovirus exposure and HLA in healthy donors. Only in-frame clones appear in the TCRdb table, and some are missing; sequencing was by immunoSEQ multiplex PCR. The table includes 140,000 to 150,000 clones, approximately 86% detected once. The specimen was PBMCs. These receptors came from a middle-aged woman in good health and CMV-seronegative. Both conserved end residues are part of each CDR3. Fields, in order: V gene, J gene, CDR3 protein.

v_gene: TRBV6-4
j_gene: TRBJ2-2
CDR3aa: CASSDSETGELFF

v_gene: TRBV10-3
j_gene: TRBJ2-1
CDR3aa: CAISGTSGRGSYNEQFF

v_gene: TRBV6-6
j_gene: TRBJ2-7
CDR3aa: CASSYSGTSGAEQYF

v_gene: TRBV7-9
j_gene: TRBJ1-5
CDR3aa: CASSNSGRGNQPQHF

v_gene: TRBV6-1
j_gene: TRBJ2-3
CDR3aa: CASGTSGQPTDTQYF

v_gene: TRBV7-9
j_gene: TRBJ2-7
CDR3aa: CSSFGQGVEQYF

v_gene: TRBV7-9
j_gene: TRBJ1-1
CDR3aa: CASSFYRGAEAFF

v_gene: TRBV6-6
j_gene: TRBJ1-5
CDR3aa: CASSYGDYSNQPQHF

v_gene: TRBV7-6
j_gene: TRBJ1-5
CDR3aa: CASSLAEDQPQHF

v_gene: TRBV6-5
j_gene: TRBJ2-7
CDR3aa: CASSFGTDSYEQYF

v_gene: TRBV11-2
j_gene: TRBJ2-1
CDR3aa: CASSLLPLAGAYNEQFF

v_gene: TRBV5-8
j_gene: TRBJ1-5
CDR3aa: CASSPGQINQPQHF

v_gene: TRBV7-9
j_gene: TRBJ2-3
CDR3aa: CSSTPLDTQYF

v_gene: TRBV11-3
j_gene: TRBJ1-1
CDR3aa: CASSWAGRGTEAFF

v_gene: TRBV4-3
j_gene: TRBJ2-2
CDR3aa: CASSQDLRLAGTGELFF

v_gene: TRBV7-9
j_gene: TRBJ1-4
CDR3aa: CSSSRGEEKLFF

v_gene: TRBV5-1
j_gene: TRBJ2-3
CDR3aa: CASSLAPAGASDTQYF

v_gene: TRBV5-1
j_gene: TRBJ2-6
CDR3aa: CASSLAGVVSGANVLTF

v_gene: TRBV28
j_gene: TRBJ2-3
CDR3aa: CASSLRERFTDTQYF

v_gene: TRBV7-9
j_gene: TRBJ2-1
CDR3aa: CASSRGLTGVPNEQFF

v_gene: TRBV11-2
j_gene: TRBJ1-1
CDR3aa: CASSLGAPNTEAFF

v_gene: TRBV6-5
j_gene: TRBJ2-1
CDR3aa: CASSYFGLAGEQFF

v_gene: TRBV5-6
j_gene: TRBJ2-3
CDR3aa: CASSWTGSTDTQYF

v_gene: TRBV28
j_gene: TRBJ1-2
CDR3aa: CASSAGRTWGGYTF

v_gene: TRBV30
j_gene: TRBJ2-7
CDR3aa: CAWSVSQEDQYEQYF

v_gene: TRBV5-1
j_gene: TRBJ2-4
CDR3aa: CASSNSSGVAKNIQYF

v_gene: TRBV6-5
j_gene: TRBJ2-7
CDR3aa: CASSSQGLAGYEQYF

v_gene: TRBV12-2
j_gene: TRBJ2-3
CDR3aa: CASRFETSGRTDTQYF

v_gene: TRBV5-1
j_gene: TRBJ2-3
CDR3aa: CASGARGDTDTQYF

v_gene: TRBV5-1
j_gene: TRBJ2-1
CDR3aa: CASSATGSSYNEQFF

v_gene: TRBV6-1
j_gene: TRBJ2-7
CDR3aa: CASSEIFRISSYEQYF

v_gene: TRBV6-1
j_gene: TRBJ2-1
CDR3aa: CASSPLGPSYNEQFF

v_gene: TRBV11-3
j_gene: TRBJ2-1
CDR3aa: CASKLSGSYNEQFF

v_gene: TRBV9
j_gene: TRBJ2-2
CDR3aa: CASSVGGGAGTGELFF

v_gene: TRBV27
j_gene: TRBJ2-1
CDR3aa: CASSLRAGGTNEQFF

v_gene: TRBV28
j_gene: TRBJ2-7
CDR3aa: CASTGGGAPHEQYF

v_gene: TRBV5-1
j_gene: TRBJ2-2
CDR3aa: CASSRLEVTGELFF

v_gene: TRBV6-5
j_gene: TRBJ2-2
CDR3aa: CASSYLHPGHGELFF

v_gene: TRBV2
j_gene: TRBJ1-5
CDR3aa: CASSRTFSNQPQHF

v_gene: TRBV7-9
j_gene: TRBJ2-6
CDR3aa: CASTSEANVLTF

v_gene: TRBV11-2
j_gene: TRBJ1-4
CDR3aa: CASSWQPATNEKLFF

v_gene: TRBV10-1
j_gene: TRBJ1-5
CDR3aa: CATSESNQPQHF

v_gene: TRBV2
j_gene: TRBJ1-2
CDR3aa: CASSGGRASYGYTF

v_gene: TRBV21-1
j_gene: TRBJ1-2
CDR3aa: CASSKEEKANYGYTF

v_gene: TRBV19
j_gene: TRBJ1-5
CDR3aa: CASSRGPSNQPQHF

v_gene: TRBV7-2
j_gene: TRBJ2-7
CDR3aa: CASSSRTSGNYEQYF

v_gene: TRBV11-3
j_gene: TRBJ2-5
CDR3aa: CASSFRGLAEETQYF

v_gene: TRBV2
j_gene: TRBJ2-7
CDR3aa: CASSVRTGPYEQYF

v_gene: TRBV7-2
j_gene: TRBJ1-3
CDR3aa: CASNLAGVNTIYF

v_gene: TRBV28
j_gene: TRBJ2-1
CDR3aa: CASIRGENSYNEQFF

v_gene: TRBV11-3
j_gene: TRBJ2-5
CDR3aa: CASRSRSGTGEETQYF

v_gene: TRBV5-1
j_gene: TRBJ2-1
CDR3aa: CTSSLVAGGSYNEQFF

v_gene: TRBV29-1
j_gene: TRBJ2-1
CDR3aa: CSVEELVSGDEQFF

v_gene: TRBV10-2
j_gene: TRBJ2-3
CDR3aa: CASSGPGQGADTQYF

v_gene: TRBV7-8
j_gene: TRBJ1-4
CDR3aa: CASSLRGLIFSTNEKLFF

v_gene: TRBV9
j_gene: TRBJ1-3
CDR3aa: CASSVVSGGASGNTIYF

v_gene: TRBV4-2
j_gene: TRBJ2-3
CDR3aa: CASSQDVLAGTSDTQYF

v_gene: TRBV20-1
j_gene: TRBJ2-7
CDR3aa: CSALRDEQYF

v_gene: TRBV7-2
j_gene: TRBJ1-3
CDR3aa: CASSPFRTSGNTIYF